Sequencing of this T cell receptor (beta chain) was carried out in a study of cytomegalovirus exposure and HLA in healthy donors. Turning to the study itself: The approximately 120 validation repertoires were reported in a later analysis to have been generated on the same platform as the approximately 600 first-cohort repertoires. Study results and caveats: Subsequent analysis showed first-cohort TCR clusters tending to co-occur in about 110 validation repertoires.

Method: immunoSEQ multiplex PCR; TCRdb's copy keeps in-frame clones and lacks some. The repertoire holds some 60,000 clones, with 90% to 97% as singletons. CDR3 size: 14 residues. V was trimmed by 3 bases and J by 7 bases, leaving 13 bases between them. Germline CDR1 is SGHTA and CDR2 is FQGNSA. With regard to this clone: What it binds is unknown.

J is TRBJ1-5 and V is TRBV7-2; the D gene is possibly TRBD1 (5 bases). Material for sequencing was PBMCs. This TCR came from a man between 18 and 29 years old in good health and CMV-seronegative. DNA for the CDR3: TGTGCCAGCAGCTTTGGGGGAGCGGGCCAGCCCCAGCATTTT. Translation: CASSFGGAGQPQHF.